This record covers a single T cell receptor (beta chain). This sample was included in a study of blood T cell repertoires in COVID-19. This CDR3 region has 15 residues. CDR1 and CDR2 (germline): MNHEY, SVGAGI. Trimming at V came to 6 bases and at J to 2 bases, leaving 8 bases not matched to a gene. The assay was immunoSEQ multiplex PCR, and TCRdb's table has in-frame clones only and misses some. The sample lists 95,000 to 150,000 clones, roughly 84% seen once, with roughly 1.1% in the top ten. This clonotype was sampled from a woman of 80 years or more with acute or convalescent COVID-19. The genes are TRBV6-5 and TRBJ2-5; TRBD1 matches at 8 bases. Sequenced sample: peripheral blood. CDR3 amino acids: CASRPTGAIQETQYF. The DNA for the CDR3 is TGTGCCAGCAGACCGACAGGGGCCATACAAGAGACCCAGTACTTC.